Presented here are 8 T cell receptor beta chains from one specimen sequenced in a study of human T cells and chemical hapten exposure. A single record per CDR3 protein comes from TCRdb applying MiXCR to the RACE reads. The table has some 110,000 distinct CDR3 sequences, around 10% seen once. Time point noted: pre-sensitization, week 0. Documented treatment: therapeutic diphenylcyclopropenone sensitization with weekly scalp DPC. Specimen: whole blood, collected in connection with sensitization to the hapten diphenylcyclopropenone (DPC). These receptors were taken from a woman between 45 and 60 years old with alopecia areata. Some clones in this sample may be carry-over from other donors' samples.

In its sample, this clonotype was seen a few times. The rearrangement uses TRBV7-8 and TRBJ2-1, with unresolved D. Germline assignment: CDR1 SGHVS and CDR2 FQNEAQ. CDR3 length: 16 residues. Trimming removed 5 bases from V and 0 bases from J, with 14 bases in between. The CDR3 nucleotides read TGTGCCAGCAGCCGAACCCAGAAACACTCCTACAATGAGCAGTTCTTC. Its translation: CASSRTQKHSYNEQFF.

This clonotype came up many times. The J gene is TRBJ2-5, the V gene TRBV29-1; 8 nucleotides match TRBD1. Losses at the gene ends were 7 bases for V and 4 bases for J; bases not matched to a gene: 5. Germline V lookup: CDR1 SQVTM, CDR2 ANQGSEA. The CDR3 has 12 residues. CDR3 in amino acids: CSDTDRGETQYF. The DNA of the CDR3 is TGCAGCGACACCGACAGGGGAGAGACCCAGTACTTC.

This clonotype was recorded a few times. The chain is built from TRBV20-1 and TRBJ2-1; 8 positions agree with TRBD2. The CDR3 extends over 15 amino acids. V trimming: 3 bases; J trimming: 0 bases; junction bases outside the gene matches: 4. Germline CDR1 DFQATT, CDR2 SNEGSKA (reference sequence). This CDR3 reads CSARRSGSSYNEQFF. CDR3 nucleotide sequence: TGCAGTGCTAGGAGAAGCGGGAGCTCCTACAATGAGCAGTTCTTC.

This clonotype was detected a few times. The chain has TRBV27 and TRBJ1-2, with unresolved D. The CDR3 contains 15 residues. The germline V gene encodes CDR1 MNHEY and CDR2 SMNVEV (reference sequence). Trimming left V 1 base short and J 0 bases short, with 9 bases between. CDR3 nucleotide sequence: TGTGCCAGCAGTTTATTGGCAGGAGCTAACTATGGCTACACCTTC. It specifies CASSLLAGANYGYTF.

This clonotype was detected only a few times. V usage is TRBV7-2 and J usage is TRBJ2-7; 9 bases map to TRBD2. Germline-derived CDR1 and CDR2 are SGHTA and FQGNSA. CDR3 length: 16 residues. Trimming removed 1 base from V and 4 bases from J; junction bases left unmatched: 8. CDR3 sequence reads: CASSLDRGRATYEQYF. CDR3 in DNA: TGTGCCAGCAGCTTAGATCGCGGGAGGGCCACTTACGAGCAGTACTTC.

This chain uses TRBV28 with TRBJ2-7; D remains ambiguous. This CDR3 has 13 amino acids. V lost 6 bases and J 4 bases, leaving 13 bases between the germline ends. The germline V gene encodes CDR1 MDHEN and CDR2 SYDVKM. The CDR3 coding sequence is TGTGCCAGCAGGGGCGAGGTGGCTTACGAGCAGTACTTC. It codes for CASRGEVAYEQYF.

Many counts were recorded for this clonotype. The rearrangement links TRBV7-2 to TRBJ1-4; D is uncertain. The germline V gene encodes CDR1 SGHTA and CDR2 FQGNSA. The CDR3 consists of 11 residues. The V end lost 4 bases, the J end lost 10 bases, and 7 bases lay between the germline ends. DNA for the CDR3: TGTGCCAGCAGCTCCGTGGGAAAACTGTTTTTT. Protein: CASSSVGKLFF. The variable domain in full, completed from reference TRBV7-2 and TRBJ1-4, reads GAGVSQSPSNKVTEKGKDVELRCDPISGHTALYWYRQSLGQGLEFLIYFQGNSAPDKSGLPSDRFSAERTGGSVSTLTIQRTQQEDSAVYLCASSSVGKLFFGSGTQLSVL.

DNA for the CDR3: TGTGCCAGCAGCCAAGATCTTGTAAGCGGCCAAGAGACCCAGTACTTC. As protein: CASSQDLVSGQETQYF. V gene TRBV3-1 combines with J gene TRBJ2-5; TRBD2 might be the D (5 bases). The V gene lost 0 bases and the J gene lost 1 base, with 12 bases spanning the gap. Germline assignment: CDR1 LGHDT and CDR2 YNNKEL (reference sequence). This CDR3 comprises 16 residues.